These T cell receptor beta chains were read from a single sample in a study of T-cell reconstitution after alpha-beta-depleted transplantation in children. TCRdb called the PCR reads again in MiXCR, with one record for every CDR3 protein. The data hold about 280,000 distinct CDR3 sequences, with around 10% observed a single time. The specimen comprised peripheral blood, sampled 180 days after TCRalphabeta/CD19-depleted stem cell transplant. These receptors were collected from a male patient between 2 and 15 years old who had a stem cell transplant for chronic granulomatous disease, so the T cells may come from the graft donor. The conserved cysteine and the conserved F or W are not part of the CDR3 here. Each record gives: J gene, V gene, CDR3 protein.

j_call: TRBJ2-5
v_call: TRBV7-9
cdr3_aa: ASSLHRDPGVQETQY

j_call: TRBJ2-5
v_call: TRBV7-6
cdr3_aa: ASSLPGTGHQETQY

j_call: TRBJ1-1
v_call: TRBV7-6
cdr3_aa: ASSQRGRGAF

j_call: TRBJ2-7
v_call: TRBV7-6
cdr3_aa: ASSLGVSGLHPYEQY

j_call: TRBJ1-5
v_call: TRBV29-1
cdr3_aa: SVGEGGPQH

j_call: TRBJ2-1
v_call: TRBV20-1
cdr3_aa: SARGRGLRDEQF

j_call: TRBJ2-7
v_call: TRBV5-1
cdr3_aa: ASGRGHSYEQY

j_call: TRBJ1-5
v_call: TRBV2
cdr3_aa: ASSERSGDQPQH

j_call: TRBJ2-3
v_call: TRBV5-5
cdr3_aa: ASSLADTDTQY

j_call: TRBJ1-6
v_call: TRBV27
cdr3_aa: ASSLRDRANSPLH

j_call: TRBJ2-7
v_call: TRBV5-4
cdr3_aa: ASSLDVASGPYEQY

j_call: TRBJ1-2
v_call: TRBV12-3/TRBV12-4
cdr3_aa: ASSLAWGGEPEANYGYT

j_call: TRBJ1-1
v_call: TRBV27
cdr3_aa: ASSFSFGTEAF

j_call: TRBJ2-1
v_call: TRBV28
cdr3_aa: ASKERRTYNEQF

j_call: TRBJ2-3
v_call: TRBV24-1
cdr3_aa: ATSDLVAGGGTDTQY

j_call: TRBJ2-3
v_call: TRBV28
cdr3_aa: ASSRLAGGPVDTQY

j_call: TRBJ2-1
v_call: TRBV5-1
cdr3_aa: ASSLARSGGANEQF

j_call: TRBJ1-1
v_call: TRBV20-1
cdr3_aa: SAKTDLDTEAF

j_call: TRBJ2-3
v_call: TRBV5-6
cdr3_aa: ASSLFTGPQY

j_call: TRBJ2-3
v_call: TRBV7-9
cdr3_aa: ASKVRQGGFTDTQY

j_call: TRBJ2-7
v_call: TRBV5-1
cdr3_aa: ASRLQGGDYEQY

j_call: TRBJ1-2
v_call: TRBV12-3/TRBV12-4
cdr3_aa: ASSPQTGVGGYT

j_call: TRBJ1-4
v_call: TRBV12-3/TRBV12-4
cdr3_aa: ASRLDRGPPNEKLF

j_call: TRBJ2-3
v_call: TRBV7-9
cdr3_aa: ASRDRTDTQY

j_call: TRBJ2-3
v_call: TRBV20-1
cdr3_aa: SATRGSGGQLTDTQY

j_call: TRBJ2-2
v_call: TRBV4-1
cdr3_aa: ASSQDRRGRVTGELF

j_call: TRBJ2-1
v_call: TRBV12-3/TRBV12-4
cdr3_aa: ASRPGAREQF

j_call: TRBJ2-1
v_call: TRBV5-5
cdr3_aa: ASHIGNEQF

j_call: TRBJ2-1
v_call: TRBV29-1
cdr3_aa: SVAEGPYNEQF

j_call: TRBJ2-7
v_call: TRBV28
cdr3_aa: ASSPRRGSYEQY

j_call: TRBJ2-1
v_call: TRBV7-2
cdr3_aa: ASSLKGLAVNEQF

j_call: TRBJ2-2
v_call: TRBV5-6
cdr3_aa: ASSRRLAGSRTGELF

j_call: TRBJ2-7
v_call: TRBV12-3/TRBV12-4
cdr3_aa: ASSPLRLAYHEQY

j_call: TRBJ2-7
v_call: TRBV29-1
cdr3_aa: SVAKTGSYEQY

j_call: TRBJ1-5
v_call: TRBV9
cdr3_aa: ASSVGSYQPQH

j_call: TRBJ2-3
v_call: TRBV20-1
cdr3_aa: SARPREGTDTQY

j_call: TRBJ2-1
v_call: TRBV10-3
cdr3_aa: AMGRGNNEQF

j_call: TRBJ2-2
v_call: TRBV4-3
cdr3_aa: ASSQDPSGGYTGELF

j_call: TRBJ2-5
v_call: TRBV7-8
cdr3_aa: ASSLVPDREGNDQETQY

j_call: TRBJ2-1
v_call: TRBV29-1
cdr3_aa: SVDSGGLVINEQF

j_call: TRBJ1-5
v_call: TRBV27
cdr3_aa: ASSSRGDNQPQH

j_call: TRBJ2-2
v_call: TRBV25-1
cdr3_aa: ATGFTGELF

j_call: TRBJ2-2
v_call: TRBV7-9
cdr3_aa: ASSKVISNTGELF

j_call: TRBJ1-4
v_call: TRBV7-9
cdr3_aa: ASSGPWQLEEKLF

j_call: TRBJ2-5
v_call: TRBV5-5
cdr3_aa: ASSNQLGRQETQY

j_call: TRBJ2-2
v_call: TRBV29-1
cdr3_aa: SVSGGTGELF

j_call: TRBJ2-7
v_call: TRBV29-1
cdr3_aa: SVKVSSYEQY

j_call: TRBJ1-2
v_call: TRBV5-1
cdr3_aa: ASSLKGQGEYGYT

j_call: TRBJ2-7
v_call: TRBV28
cdr3_aa: ASTAGTYEQY

j_call: TRBJ2-2
v_call: TRBV7-2
cdr3_aa: ASSQGQFTGELF

j_call: TRBJ2-3
v_call: TRBV29-1
cdr3_aa: SAYSTATDTQY

j_call: TRBJ1-1
v_call: TRBV4-1
cdr3_aa: ASSHSGTGGEAF

j_call: TRBJ2-7
v_call: TRBV5-1
cdr3_aa: ASSLPARSTGTGFPFGYEQY

j_call: TRBJ2-7
v_call: TRBV24-1
cdr3_aa: AASDSGKPYEHY

j_call: TRBJ2-5
v_call: TRBV29-1
cdr3_aa: SVRGAMLETQY

j_call: TRBJ2-5
v_call: TRBV5-4
cdr3_aa: ASRPGGLETQY

j_call: TRBJ1-5
v_call: TRBV6-6
cdr3_aa: ASTLGGGQPQH